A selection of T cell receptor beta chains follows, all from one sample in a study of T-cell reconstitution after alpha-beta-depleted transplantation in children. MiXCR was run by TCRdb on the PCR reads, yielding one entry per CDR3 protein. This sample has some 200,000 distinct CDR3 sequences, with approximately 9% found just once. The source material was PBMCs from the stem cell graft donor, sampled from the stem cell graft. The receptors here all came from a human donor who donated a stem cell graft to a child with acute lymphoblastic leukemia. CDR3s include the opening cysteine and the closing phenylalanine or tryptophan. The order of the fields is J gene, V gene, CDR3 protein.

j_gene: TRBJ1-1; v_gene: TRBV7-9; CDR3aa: CASRSTSNTEAFF
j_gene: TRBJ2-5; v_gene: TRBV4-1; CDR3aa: CASSQDSGFQETQYF
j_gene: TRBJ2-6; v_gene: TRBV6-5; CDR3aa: CASSYRPVLSGANVLTF
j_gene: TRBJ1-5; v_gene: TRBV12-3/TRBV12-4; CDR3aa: CASSWAADSNQPQHF
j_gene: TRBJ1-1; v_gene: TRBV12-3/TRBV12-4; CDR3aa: CASSLAGVSRHTEAFF
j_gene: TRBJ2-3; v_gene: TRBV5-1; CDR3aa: CASSFQGPDTQYF
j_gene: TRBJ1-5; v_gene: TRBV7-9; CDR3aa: CAAAQGSNQPQHF
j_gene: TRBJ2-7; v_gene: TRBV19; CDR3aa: CASSPGQGASSYEQYF
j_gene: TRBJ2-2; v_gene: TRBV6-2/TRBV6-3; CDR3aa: CASSGGITGELFF
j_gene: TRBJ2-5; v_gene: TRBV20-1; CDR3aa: CSAPPASTEETQYF
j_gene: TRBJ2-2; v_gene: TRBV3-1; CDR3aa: CASSQVWDTGELFF
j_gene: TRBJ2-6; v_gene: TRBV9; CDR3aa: CASSVAWGANVLTF
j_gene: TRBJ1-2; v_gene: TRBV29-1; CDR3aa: CSVRDYSNYGYTF
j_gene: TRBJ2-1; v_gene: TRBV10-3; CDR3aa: CAIRGLADEQFF
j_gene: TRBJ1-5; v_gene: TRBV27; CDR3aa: CASSLKGGAYQPQHF
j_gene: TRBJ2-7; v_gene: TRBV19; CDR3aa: CASASGQGAYEQYF
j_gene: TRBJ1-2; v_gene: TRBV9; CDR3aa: CASTRTGTLYGYTF
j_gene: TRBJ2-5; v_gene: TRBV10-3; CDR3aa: CAISEKRGDQETQYF
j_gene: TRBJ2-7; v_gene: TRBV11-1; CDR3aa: CASSLAAGLAGGSLNEQYF
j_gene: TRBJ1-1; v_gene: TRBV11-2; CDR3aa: CASSLARENEAFF
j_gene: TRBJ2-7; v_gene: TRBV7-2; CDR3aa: CASSLGQVEDEQYF
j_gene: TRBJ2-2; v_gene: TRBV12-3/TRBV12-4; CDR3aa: CASSPRSGIGELFF
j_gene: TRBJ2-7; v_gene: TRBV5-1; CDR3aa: CASSWGDRLSYEQYF
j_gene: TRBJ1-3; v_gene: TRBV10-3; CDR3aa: CAISDRDPTSGNTIYF
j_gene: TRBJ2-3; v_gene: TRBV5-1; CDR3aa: CASSLGLVASTDTQYF